This entry features one T cell receptor (beta chain) sequence. The sample originates from a study of human T cells and chemical hapten exposure. TCRdb re-derived calls from the RACE reads in MiXCR, one entry per CDR3 protein. Of around 150,000 distinct CDR3 sequences listed, about 30% were seen once; the top ten hold 2.1%. Regarding time point: patch test 3, about 24 weeks after DPC sensitization. The treatment denotes: therapeutic diphenylcyclopropenone sensitization with weekly scalp DPC. The material sequenced was whole blood, taken in connection with sensitization to the hapten diphenylcyclopropenone (DPC). This clonotype was sampled from a woman aged 18-30 years with alopecia areata. Some clones in this sample may be carry-over from other donors' samples.

The CDR3 loop reads CASSPRPGGNEQFF. The CDR3 DNA follows: TGTGCCAGCAGCCCCCGCCCCGGGGGGAATGAGCAGTTCTTC. The chain recombines TRBV7-2 with TRBJ2-1; 7 positions match TRBD2. V trimming: 5 bases; J trimming: 7 bases; junction bases outside the gene matches: 8. This CDR3 is 14 amino acids long. In germline, CDR1 is SGHTA, CDR2 FQGNSA.